This TCR beta chain was identified in a study of CD8+ T cells in alopecia areata. Study observations and caveats: In lesional scalp, particularly from alopecia totalis/universalis, clonality was higher than in normal scalp.

Extracted RNA was reverse transcribed into cDNA, the sequencing template. Clones were sequenced by immunoSEQ multiplex PCR, and TCRdb holds only the in-frame ones, with some missing. Counted here are under 300,000 clones, roughly two thirds occurring once; the ten biggest clones make up more than 0.95%. The CDR3 sequence is 15 residues long. CDR1 and CDR2 (germline): SQVTM, ANQGSEA. V trimming: 6 bases; J trimming: 2 bases; junction bases outside the gene matches: 6. As to this clone: The antigen is undetermined.

This TCR was sampled from a human donor with alopecia areata. Sequencing was performed on CD4+ T cells sorted from blood, taken at week 0. The V call is TRBV29-1, the J call TRBJ1-4, with TRBD1 matching over 10 bases. CDR3 DNA: TGCAGCGTGCGGGACAGGGGAGTTACTAATGAAAAACTGTTTTTT. Its protein product is CSVRDRGVTNEKLFF.